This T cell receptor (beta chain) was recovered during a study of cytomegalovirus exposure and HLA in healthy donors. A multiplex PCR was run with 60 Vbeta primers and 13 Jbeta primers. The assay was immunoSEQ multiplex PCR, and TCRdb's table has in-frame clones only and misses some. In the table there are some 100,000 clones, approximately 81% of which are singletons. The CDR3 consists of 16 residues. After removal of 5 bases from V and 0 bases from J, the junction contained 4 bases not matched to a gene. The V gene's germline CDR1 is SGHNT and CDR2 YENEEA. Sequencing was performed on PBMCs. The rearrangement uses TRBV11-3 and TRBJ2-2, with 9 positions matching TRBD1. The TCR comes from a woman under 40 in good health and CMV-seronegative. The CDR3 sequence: CASSPWTGANTGELFF. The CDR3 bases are TGTGCCAGCAGCCCCTGGACAGGGGCGAACACCGGGGAGCTGTTTTTT.